These 3 T cell receptor beta chains originate from one sample sequenced in a study of molecular identifiers for immune sequencing clone quantification. TCRdb analysed the PCR reads with MiXCR anew, one entry per CDR3 protein. The data contain more than 450,000 distinct CDR3 sequences, 20% to 25% of them seen just once; the ten biggest clones take up around 0.84%. The sequencing input was naive CD8+ T cells from blood, with Jurkat cell RNA spiked in. Subset described: FACS-sorted CD8+CD4-CCR7+CD45RA+ naive T cells. All receptors derive from a human donor in good health. Some libraries in this study had Jurkat cell RNA spiked in.

There are many counts of this clonotype. V gene TRBV4-1 combines with J gene TRBJ2-3, with D perhaps being TRBD1 or TRBD2 (5 bases each). Trimming shortened V by 0 bases and J by 0 bases, and 16 bases separated the two germline ends. Germline V gene lookup returns CDR1 MGHRA and CDR2 YSYEKL. CDR3 length: 18 amino acids. Here the CDR3 reads CASSQDPLVGTSTDTQYF. CDR3 nucleotides: TGCGCCAGCAGCCAAGATCCCCTCGTGGGGACGAGCACAGATACGCAGTATTTT.

This clonotype appeared many times. The rearrangement uses TRBV7-9 and TRBJ1-1, with TRBD1 identical over 8 bases. The CDR3 contains 15 residues. Unmatched junction bases numbered 10, after V lost 5 bases and J lost 5 bases. CDR1 and CDR2 (germline): SEHNR, FQNEAQ (reference sequence). The CDR3 region is CASSLLPDRETEAFF. In nucleotides, the CDR3 is TGTGCCAGCAGCCTTCTCCCGGACAGGGAAACTGAAGCTTTCTTT.

With regard to this clonotype: This clone may be a read error of a much larger clone one base away. The chain uses TRBV7-9 and TRBJ1-4, with a tentative D call TRBD1 (5 bases). Germline CDR1 and CDR2: SEHNR and FQNEAQ (reference sequence). Between the trimmed V and J ends, which lost 1 base and 4 bases, there was a span of 7 bases. This CDR3 region has 14 residues. Written as DNA, the CDR3 is TGTGCCAGCAGCTTAGGACAGTATAATGAAAAACTGTTTTTT. Its translation is CASSLGQYNEKLFF.